This T cell receptor (beta chain) was identified during a study of cytomegalovirus exposure and HLA in healthy donors. The study's findings and limits: Association of approximately 16,000 TCR beta sequences with HLA alleles was found at 0.05 false discovery rate in a later analysis. Immune exposure information comprised only CMV serostatus. In a later analysis, compared with equally common non-associated chains, HLA-associated beta chains were more expanded. What TCR beta sequences reportedly achieved was accurate prediction of HLA-A and HLA-B alleles in most subjects.

CDR1 is LNHDA, CDR2 SQIVND, per germline (reference sequence). J was trimmed by 2 bases and V by 6 bases; bases with no gene match: 4. The CDR3 contains 14 residues. In the case of this clone: Its specificity is not known.

The PCR used 60 Vbeta and 13 Jbeta primers. Measured with immunoSEQ multiplex PCR; TCRdb has only the in-frame clones, and not every one. The repertoire consists of about 98,000 clones, with over 80% occurring once and the leading ten covering 3% to 4%. V and J are TRBV19 and TRBJ1-5, with TRBD1 matching 7 bases. This receptor was identified in a female donor in good health and CMV-seropositive. What was sequenced was PBMCs. The CDR3 region is CASSDRVGNQPQHF. The CDR3 DNA reads as TGTGCCAGTAGCGACAGGGTAGGCAATCAGCCCCAGCATTTT.